This entry is about one T cell receptor (beta chain). The data were produced by immunoSEQ multiplex PCR, yet TCRdb's version contains in-frame clones alone and is incomplete. The sample yields 25,000 to 35,000 clones, roughly 88% seen once. The data are from a study of blood T cell repertoires in COVID-19. Overall study context: Acute and convalescent COVID-19 specimens originated in the United States, Italy and Spain. PBMCs, B-cell-depleted T cells, or T cells provided the cDNA or gDNA that made up the material.

The sample comprised peripheral blood. This TCR was recovered from a human donor in a cohort sampled during active COVID-19.

This chain's CDR3 is CASSRGSWGDNEKLFF. In nucleotides, the CDR3 is TGCGCCAGCAGCCGAGGCTCATGGGGGGATAATGAAAAACTGTTTTTT. The gene calls are TRBV4-1 and TRBJ1-4, with a possible D match to TRBD1 (5 bases). This CDR3 spans 16 amino acids. V lost 4 bases and J 4 bases, leaving 16 bases between the germline ends. Germline V CDR1 and CDR2: MGHRA, YSYEKL.